This T cell receptor beta chain was found in a study of PD-1 blockade in classical Hodgkin lymphoma. Measured with immunoSEQ multiplex PCR; TCRdb has only the in-frame clones, and not every one. The table has approximately 100,000 clones, 85% to 90% seen once. Every patient was affected by relapse after autologous stem cell transplantation, while exposure to brentuximab vedotin was not uniform. The CDR3 covers 14 residues. V lost 5 bases, J lost 6 bases, and 9 bases stayed unmatched. CDR1 and CDR2 (germline): GTSNPN, SVGIG (reference sequence). The input for sequencing was peripheral blood mononuclear cells (PBMCs), taken before the second cycle of nivolumab. This chain uses TRBV30 with TRBJ1-2, with 10 bases aligning to TRBD1. This sequence was found in a human donor with classical Hodgkin lymphoma. In nucleotides, the CDR3 is TGTGCCTGGGAACCGGGACAGGGGTGGAATGGCTACACCTTC. It translates to CAWEPGQGWNGYTF.